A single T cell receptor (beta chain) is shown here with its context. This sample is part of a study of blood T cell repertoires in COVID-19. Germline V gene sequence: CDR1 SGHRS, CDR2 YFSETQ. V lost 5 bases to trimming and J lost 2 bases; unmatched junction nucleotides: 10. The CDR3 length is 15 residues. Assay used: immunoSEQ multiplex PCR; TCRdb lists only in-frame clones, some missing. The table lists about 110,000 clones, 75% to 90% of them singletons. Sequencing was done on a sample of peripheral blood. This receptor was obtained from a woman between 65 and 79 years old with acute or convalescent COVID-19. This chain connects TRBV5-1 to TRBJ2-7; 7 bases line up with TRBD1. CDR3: CASSSSQGRAYEQYF. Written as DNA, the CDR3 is TGCGCCAGCAGTTCATCACAGGGGCGGGCCTACGAGCAGTACTTC. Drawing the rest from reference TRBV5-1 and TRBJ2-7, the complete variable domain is KAGVTQTPRYLIKTRGQQVTLSCSPISGHRSVSWYQQTPGQGLQFLFEYFSETQRNKGNFPGRFSGRQFSNSRSEMNVSTLELGDSALYLCASSSSQGRAYEQYFGPGTRLTVT.